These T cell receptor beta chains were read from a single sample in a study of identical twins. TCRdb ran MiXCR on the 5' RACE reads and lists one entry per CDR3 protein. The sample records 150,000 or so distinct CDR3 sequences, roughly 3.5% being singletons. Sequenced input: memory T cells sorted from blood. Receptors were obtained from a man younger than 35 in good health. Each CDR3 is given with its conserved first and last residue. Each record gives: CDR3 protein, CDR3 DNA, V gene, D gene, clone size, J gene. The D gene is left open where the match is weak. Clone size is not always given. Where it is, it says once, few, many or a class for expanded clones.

CSASPPRKYGYTF,TGCAGTGCTAGTCCTCCCAGAAAGTATGGCTACACCTTC,TRBV20-1,.,many,TRBJ1-2
CASSSDSYNEQFF,TGTGCCAGCAGTTCTGACAGCTACAATGAGCAGTTCTTC,TRBV12-3/TRBV12-4,.,many,TRBJ2-1
CASSGQGFGWVDTDTQYF,TGTGCCAGCAGTGGACAGGGGTTCGGCTGGGTCGACACAGATACGCAGTATTTT,TRBV6-1,TRBD1,many,TRBJ2-3
CASSYEGQPQHF,TGTGCCAGCAGTTACGAAGGGCAGCCCCAGCATTTT,TRBV6-6,.,many,TRBJ1-5
CATSRGIRNYNEQFF,TGTGCCACCAGCAGAGGGATCCGAAATTACAATGAGCAGTTCTTC,TRBV15,.,many,TRBJ2-1
CASSQGGLWLFF,TGTGCCAGCAGCCAAGGAGGCTTATGGCTGTTTTTT,TRBV3-1,.,many,TRBJ2-2
CASHASGQGLNPQYF,TGTGCCAGCCACGCATCGGGACAGGGACTCAATCCCCAGTACTTC,TRBV6-1,TRBD1,many,TRBJ2-5
CASSLLFRGAGETQYF,TGTGCCAGCAGCCTCCTTTTTCGGGGGGCTGGGGAGACCCAGTACTTC,TRBV7-8,.,many,TRBJ2-5
CASSLAGGHSDNEQFF,TGCGCCAGCAGCTTGGCCGGGGGACACAGCGACAATGAGCAGTTCTTC,TRBV5-1,.,many,TRBJ2-1
CASGLSLGTRQFF,TGTGCTAGTGGTTTGTCGTTAGGGACAAGACAGTTCTTC,TRBV12-5,.,many,TRBJ2-1
CASSLGALGAQETQYF,TGCGCCAGCAGCTTGGGGGCTCTGGGGGCCCAAGAGACCCAGTACTTC,TRBV5-1,.,many,TRBJ2-5
CSATKQGGNYGYTF,TGCAGTGCTACCAAACAGGGGGGGAACTATGGCTACACCTTC,TRBV20-1,TRBD1,many,TRBJ1-2
CASSLAGAFSDTQYF,TGTGCCAGCAGCTTAGCAGGGGCGTTTTCAGATACGCAGTATTTT,TRBV11-3,.,few,TRBJ2-3
CASSQGIADKAGELFF,TGTGCCAGCAGCCAAGGCATAGCTGATAAAGCCGGGGAGCTGTTTTTT,TRBV3-1,.,many,TRBJ2-2
CASSLAAGTGLNTEAFF,TGTGCCAGCAGCTTAGCCGCTGGGACAGGACTTAACACTGAAGCTTTCTTT,TRBV7-9,TRBD1,few,TRBJ1-1
CASSLRGGLYQPQHF,TGTGCCAGCAGTTTAAGAGGGGGCTTGTATCAGCCCCAGCATTTT,TRBV27,TRBD1,many,TRBJ1-5
CASSSKSGGLNEKLFF,TGTGCCAGCAGCTCGAAGTCCGGGGGCTTGAATGAAAAACTGTTTTTT,TRBV9,.,many,TRBJ1-4
CAISESGGAKPQHF,TGTGCCATCAGTGAATCGGGAGGGGCGAAGCCCCAGCATTTT,TRBV10-3,.,many,TRBJ1-5
CAITGGEGETQYF,TGTGCCATCACCGGGGGTGAGGGAGAGACCCAGTACTTC,TRBV10-3,.,many,TRBJ2-5
CSASRVGVEEKLFF,TGCAGTGCCAGTCGAGTCGGGGTGGAAGAAAAACTGTTTTTT,TRBV20-1,.,many,TRBJ1-4
CSAPSGRLDNEQFF,TGCAGTGCTCCTAGCGGGAGGTTGGACAATGAGCAGTTCTTC,TRBV20-1,TRBD2,many,TRBJ2-1
CASSDFKGAGGDNEQFF,TGTGCCAGTAGTGATTTCAAAGGAGCGGGAGGGGACAATGAGCAGTTCTTC,TRBV19,TRBD2,many,TRBJ2-1
CASSLYSQNTEAFF,TGTGCCAGCAGCTTGTATTCGCAGAACACTGAAGCTTTCTTT,TRBV5-5,.,many,TRBJ1-1
CASSKSDTPNTEAFF,TGTGCCAGCAGTAAATCGGACACCCCGAACACTGAAGCTTTCTTT,TRBV12-3/TRBV12-4,.,many,TRBJ1-1
CASSPGGMVGELFF,TGTGCCAGCAGCCCGGGGGGTATGGTCGGGGAGCTGTTTTTT,TRBV11-3,TRBD2,few,TRBJ2-2
CASSLEPSDRSSEQFF,TGTGCCAGCAGTTTAGAGCCTAGCGATCGATCTTCAGAGCAGTTCTTC,TRBV28,.,few,TRBJ2-1
CASSLAGGVGTGELFF,TGTGCCAGCAGCTTGGCCGGGGGAGTAGGCACCGGGGAGCTGTTTTTT,TRBV5-4,.,many,TRBJ2-2
CSVASLNEQFF,TGCAGTGTGGCGTCTCTCAATGAGCAGTTCTTC,TRBV20-1,.,many,TRBJ2-1
CASSLGQGVYEQYF,TGTGCCAGCAGCCTGGGACAGGGGGTCTACGAGCAGTACTTC,TRBV6-5,TRBD1,many,TRBJ2-7
CASRMGTSSYNEQFF,TGTGCCAGTAGGATGGGGACTAGCTCCTACAATGAGCAGTTCTTC,TRBV19,TRBD2,.,TRBJ2-1
CASREGANQPQHF,TGTGCCAGCCGAGAGGGGGCAAACCAGCCCCAGCATTTT,TRBV6-1,TRBD1,many,TRBJ1-5
CASSPGSGGEQPQHF,TGTGCCAGCAGTCCTGGCTCCGGAGGGGAACAGCCCCAGCATTTT,TRBV12-3/TRBV12-4,.,few,TRBJ1-5
CASSHGSNSPLHF,TGTGCCAGCAGCCACGGCTCAAATTCACCCCTCCACTTT,TRBV3-1,.,many,TRBJ1-6
CASSLDVNTGELFF,TGCGCCAGCAGCTTGGACGTGAACACCGGGGAGCTGTTTTTT,TRBV5-1,.,many,TRBJ2-2
CASNRDSGSFSEQYF,TGTGCCAGCAATCGGGATAGCGGATCTTTCTCAGAGCAGTACTTC,TRBV27,.,many,TRBJ2-7
CASSLVGGGETQYF,TGTGCCAGCAGCTTAGTGGGGGGCGGAGAGACCCAGTACTTC,TRBV7-9,.,many,TRBJ2-5
CSVRASRTDTQYF,TGCAGCGTGAGGGCATCGAGGACAGATACGCAGTATTTT,TRBV29-1,.,many,TRBJ2-3
CASSSQAGGLDTQYF,TGTGCCAGCAGCTCCCAAGCGGGAGGGCTAGATACGCAGTATTTT,TRBV7-2,TRBD2,few,TRBJ2-3
CSARDRTDSPLHF,TGCAGTGCTAGAGACCGGACGGATTCACCCCTCCACTTT,TRBV20-1,.,many,TRBJ1-6
CASSTGTGEQYF,TGTGCCAGCAGTACAGGGACCGGGGAGCAGTACTTC,TRBV7-9,.,.,TRBJ2-7
CASSEFGDTQYF,TGTGCCAGCAGTGAATTTGGGGATACGCAGTATTTT,TRBV6-1,.,many,TRBJ2-3
CASSRGQAGGNQPQHF,TGTGCCAGCTCACGGGGACAGGCGGGTGGCAATCAGCCCCAGCATTTT,TRBV18,TRBD1,many,TRBJ1-5
CASSWDGGIQPQHF,TGCGCCAGCAGCTGGGACGGCGGTATTCAGCCCCAGCATTTT,TRBV5-1,.,.,TRBJ1-5
CASRAGQTYNEQFF,TGTGCCAGCAGGGCAGGGCAGACTTACAATGAGCAGTTCTTC,TRBV28,.,.,TRBJ2-1
CASSFRTSGEQFF,TGTGCCAGTAGTTTCCGGACTAGCGGTGAGCAGTTCTTC,TRBV19,TRBD2,.,TRBJ2-1
CASSQDGGGGHTDTQYF,TGCGCCAGCAGCCAAGATGGGGGAGGGGGCCACACAGATACGCAGTATTTT,TRBV4-3,.,many,TRBJ2-3
CASSGTGEAGELFF,TGTGCCAGCAGTGGCACAGGGGAAGCCGGGGAGCTGTTTTTT,TRBV6-4,TRBD1,many,TRBJ2-2
CASSLELYEQYF,TGTGCCAGCAGCTTAGAACTCTACGAGCAGTACTTC,TRBV7-2,.,many,TRBJ2-7
CASSALLWGDDGYTF,TGTGCCAGCAGCGCACTCCTTTGGGGAGACGATGGCTACACCTTC,TRBV11-3,.,many,TRBJ1-2
CASSPGRSIANTGELFF,TGTGCCAGCAGCCCCGGGCGATCGATCGCCAACACCGGGGAGCTGTTTTTT,TRBV12-3/TRBV12-4,.,many,TRBJ2-2
CASSPTGTGTDTQYF,TGTGCCAGCTCACCGACCGGGACAGGCACAGATACGCAGTATTTT,TRBV18,TRBD1,.,TRBJ2-3
CASSQGSRTGELFF,TGTGCCAGCAGCCAAGGATCCCGCACCGGGGAGCTGTTTTTT,TRBV3-1,.,many,TRBJ2-2
CASSYGTQISTDTQYF,TGTGCCAGCAGTTACGGGACACAAATCAGCACAGATACGCAGTATTTT,TRBV27,.,many,TRBJ2-3
CASSRGFSNEKLFF,TGTGCCAGCAGCCGGGGATTTTCTAATGAAAAACTGTTTTTT,TRBV3-1,.,many,TRBJ1-4
CASSSSLKLFF,TGTGCCAGCAGCTCGTCCCTAAAACTGTTTTTT,TRBV7-9,.,many,TRBJ1-4